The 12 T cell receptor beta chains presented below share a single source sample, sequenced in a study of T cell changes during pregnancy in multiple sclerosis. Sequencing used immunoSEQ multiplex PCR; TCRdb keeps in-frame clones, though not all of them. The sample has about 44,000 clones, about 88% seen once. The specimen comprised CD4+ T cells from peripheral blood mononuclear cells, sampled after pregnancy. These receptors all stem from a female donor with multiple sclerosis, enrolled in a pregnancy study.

The CDR3 reads CASSQDRDHEQYF. CDR3 nucleotides: TGTGCCAGCAGCCAGGACAGGGACCACGAGCAGTACTTC. The J gene is TRBJ2-7, the V gene TRBV7-2; TRBD1 matches 8 bases. Germline assignment: CDR1 SGHTA and CDR2 FQGNSA. CDR3 length: 13 amino acids. The V and J ends lost 5 bases and 5 bases, in that order; junction bases with no gene match: 5.

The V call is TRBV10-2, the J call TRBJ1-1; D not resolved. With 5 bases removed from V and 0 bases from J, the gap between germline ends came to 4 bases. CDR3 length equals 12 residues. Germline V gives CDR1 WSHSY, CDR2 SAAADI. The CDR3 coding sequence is TGCGCCAGCAGTTCAGTGAACACTGAAGCTTTCTTT. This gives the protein CASSSVNTEAFF.

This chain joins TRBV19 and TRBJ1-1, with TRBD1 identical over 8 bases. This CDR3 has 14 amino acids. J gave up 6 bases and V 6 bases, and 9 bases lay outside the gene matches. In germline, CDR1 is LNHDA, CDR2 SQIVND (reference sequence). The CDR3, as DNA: TGTGCCAGTAGCCGACCTGGACAGGGACCTGAAGCTTTCTTT. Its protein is CASSRPGQGPEAFF.

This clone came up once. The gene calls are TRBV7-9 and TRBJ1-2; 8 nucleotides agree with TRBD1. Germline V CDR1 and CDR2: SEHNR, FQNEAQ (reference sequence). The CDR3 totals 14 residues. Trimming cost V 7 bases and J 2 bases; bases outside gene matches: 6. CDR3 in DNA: TGTGCCAGCATAAAGGACAGGGAGAACTATGGCTACACCTTC. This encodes CASIKDRENYGYTF.

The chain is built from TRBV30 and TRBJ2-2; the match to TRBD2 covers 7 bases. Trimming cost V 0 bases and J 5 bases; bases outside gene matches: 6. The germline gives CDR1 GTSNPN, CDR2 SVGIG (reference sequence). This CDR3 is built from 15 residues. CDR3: CAWSVLGGVTGELFF. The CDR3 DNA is TGTGCCTGGAGTGTACTTGGGGGGGTTACCGGGGAGCTGTTTTTT.

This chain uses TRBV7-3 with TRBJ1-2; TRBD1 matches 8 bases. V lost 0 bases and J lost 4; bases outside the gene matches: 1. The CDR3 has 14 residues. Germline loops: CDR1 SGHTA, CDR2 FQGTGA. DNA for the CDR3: TGTGCCAGCAGCTTAACGGACAGGGCCTATGGCTACACCTTC. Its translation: CASSLTDRAYGYTF.

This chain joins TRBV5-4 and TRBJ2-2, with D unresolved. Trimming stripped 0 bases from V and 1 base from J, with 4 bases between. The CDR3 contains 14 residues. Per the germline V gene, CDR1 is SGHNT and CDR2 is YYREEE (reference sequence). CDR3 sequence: CASSLAQNTGELFF. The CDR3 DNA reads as TGTGCCAGCAGCTTGGCACAGAACACCGGGGAGCTGTTTTTT.

CDR3: CSVPRPRDRGGPGELFF. The CDR3 DNA reads TGCAGCGTACCCAGACCCCGGGACAGGGGAGGGCCCGGGGAGCTGTTTTTT. The chain recombines TRBV29-1 with TRBJ2-2; TRBD1 agrees at 10 bases. CDR1 SQVTM and CDR2 ANQGSEA come from the germline V gene. There are 17 residues in the CDR3. Trimming took 6 bases from V and 6 from J; bases not matched to a gene: 16.

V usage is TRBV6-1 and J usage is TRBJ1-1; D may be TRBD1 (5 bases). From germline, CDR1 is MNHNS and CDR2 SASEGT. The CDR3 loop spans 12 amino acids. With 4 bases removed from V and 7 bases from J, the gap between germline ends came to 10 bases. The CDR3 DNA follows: TGTGCCAGCAGTGCCCAGGGTAGTGAAGCTTTCTTT. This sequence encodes CASSAQGSEAFF.

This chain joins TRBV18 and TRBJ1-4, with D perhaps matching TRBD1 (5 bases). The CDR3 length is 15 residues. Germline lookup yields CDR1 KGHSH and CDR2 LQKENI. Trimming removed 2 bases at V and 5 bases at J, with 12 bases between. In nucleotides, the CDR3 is TGTGCCAGCTCACCAACGCCAGGGTGGAATGAAAAACTGTTTTTT. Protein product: CASSPTPGWNEKLFF. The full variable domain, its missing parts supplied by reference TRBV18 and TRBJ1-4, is NAGVMQNPRHLVRRRGQEARLRCSPMKGHSHVYWYRQLPEEGLKFMVYLQKENIIDESGMPKERFSAEFPKEGPSILRIQQVVRGDSAAYFCASSPTPGWNEKLFFGSGTQLSVL.

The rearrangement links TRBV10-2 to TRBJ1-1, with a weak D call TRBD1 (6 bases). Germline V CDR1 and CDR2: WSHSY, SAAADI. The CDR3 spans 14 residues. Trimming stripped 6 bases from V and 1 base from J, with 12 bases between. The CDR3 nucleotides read TGCGCCAGCAGGGACGGACAGACGAACACTGAAGCTTTCTTT. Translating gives CASRDGQTNTEAFF.

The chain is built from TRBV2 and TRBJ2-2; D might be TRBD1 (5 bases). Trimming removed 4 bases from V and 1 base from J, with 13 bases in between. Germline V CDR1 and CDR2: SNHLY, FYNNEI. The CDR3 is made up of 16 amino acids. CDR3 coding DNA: TGTGCCAGCAGTGGAGTACAGGCAATGAACACCGGGGAGCTGTTTTTT. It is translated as CASSGVQAMNTGELFF.